This TCR beta chain was sequenced in a study of T cells after yellow fever vaccination. Background on the study: SMART-Seq v4 Ultra Low Input prepared the low-cell-number fractions. Study results and limitations: Researchers report a weaker secondary response that nonetheless peaked faster, day 5 versus 15. Within FACS-sorted repertoires, abundant clonotypes contaminating from the bulk population could be present.

A universal primer site and UMIs were added as TCR cDNA was made by 5'RACE template switching. TCRdb itself ran the 5' RACE reads through MiXCR, one entry per CDR3 protein. Of roughly 400,000 distinct CDR3 sequences in the sample, approximately 19% were seen once. This clonotype was seen only a few times. The target antigen is unknown. The CDR3 is made up of 12 amino acids. The germline V and J ends were trimmed by 8 bases and 3 bases, with 10 bases remaining between them. Looked up from germline, CDR1 is SGHTA and CDR2 is FQGNSA. The sequencing used PBMCs, collected before the yellow fever booster vaccination. The TCR comes from a man aged 18 to 29 who received the YFV17D yellow fever vaccine. This rearrangement joins TRBV7-2 to TRBJ2-5; D possibly uses TRBD1 or TRBD2 (5 bases each). Here the CDR3 DNA reads TGTGCCAGCGGGGACGCCGAAGAGACCCAGTACTTC. As protein: CASGDAEETQYF.